This T cell receptor beta chain originates from a study of cytomegalovirus exposure and HLA in healthy donors. Study context: Of all 380 or so donors who were genotyped, roughly 81% belonged to the Caucasian-associated ancestry cluster. Findings and caveats of the study: Further analysis was carried out later, and it showed several of the most significant clusters appearing linked to common viral pathogens.

Healthy people donating bone marrow made up the donors. The PCR contained 60 Vbeta and 13 Jbeta primers. This table comes from immunoSEQ multiplex PCR, and its TCRdb copy is limited to in-frame clones, with some not included. This table has 190,000 or so clones, about 85% appearing once. As regards this clone: Antigen specificity is unknown.

The CDR3 has 13 residues. Germline-derived CDR1 and CDR2 are GTSNPN and SVGIG (reference sequence). V gave up 5 bases and J gave up 7 bases; unmatched junction bases: 3. Sequenced: PBMCs. The source is a woman aged 50 to 65 in good health and CMV-seropositive. The chain has TRBV30 and TRBJ1-6; 9 positions agree with TRBD1. CDR3 in amino acids: CAWGTGRNSPLHF. CDR3 sequence (DNA): TGTGCCTGGGGGACAGGGAGAAATTCACCCCTCCACTTT.